This T cell receptor beta chain was sequenced in a study of blood T cells in healthy people across ages. Total RNA extracted from each sample amounted to at least 6 micrograms. Together with a sample-barcoded 5' primer, a J-beta primer mix was included in a second PCR lasting roughly 6 to 12 cycles. TCRdb reprocessed the 5' RACE reads with MiXCR, giving one entry per CDR3 protein. The sample includes 1.4 million or so distinct CDR3 sequences, approximately 43% of them seen just once. Study-level findings and limits: Unsorted PBMC input precluded a conclusive naive versus antigen-experienced comparison.

Of note for this clonotype: Antigen unknown.

The sequenced sample consisted of blood. This TCR was sampled from a woman aged 18-30 years in good health.

Here the CDR3 DNA reads TGTGCCAGCAGCTTGACCCCTGTCCGAGCGGAGTACAATGAGCAGTTCTTC. Translating gives CASSLTPVRAEYNEQFF. This chain joins TRBV5-6 and TRBJ2-1; perhaps TRBD2 as D (5 bases). There are 17 residues in the CDR3. Trimming pared 1 base from V and 4 bases from J, leaving 18 bases between. Germline lookup yields CDR1 SGHDT and CDR2 YYEEEE.